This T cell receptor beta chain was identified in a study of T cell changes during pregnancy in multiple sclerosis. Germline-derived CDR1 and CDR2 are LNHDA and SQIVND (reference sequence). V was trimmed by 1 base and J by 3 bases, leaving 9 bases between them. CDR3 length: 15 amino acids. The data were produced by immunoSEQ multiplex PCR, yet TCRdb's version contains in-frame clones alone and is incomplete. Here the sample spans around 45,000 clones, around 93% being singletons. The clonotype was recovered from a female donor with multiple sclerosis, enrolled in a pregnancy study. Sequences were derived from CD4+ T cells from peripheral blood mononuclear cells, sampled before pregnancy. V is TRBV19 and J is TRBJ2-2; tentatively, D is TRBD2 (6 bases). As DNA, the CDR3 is TGTGCCAGTAGTATAGGCGGGAAGTACACCGGGGAGCTGTTTTTT. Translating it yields CASSIGGKYTGELFF.